The 26 T cell receptor beta chains below come from one sample, sequenced in a study of T-cell memory formation after mild COVID-19. MiXCR was run by TCRdb on the 5' RACE reads, yielding one entry per CDR3 protein. The table shows around 300,000 distinct CDR3 sequences, with roughly 13% occurring only once. Sequencing was done on a sample of PBMCs or a T cell subset sorted from them (not recorded which). These receptors were collected from a man aged 18 to 30 who had mild COVID-19 (a few samples of this study predate the infection). Cell type and time point are not known.

CDR3 DNA sequence: TGCGCCAGCAGCCCCGGGACACTCTATGGCTACACCTTC. Residues: CASSPGTLYGYTF. The J gene is TRBJ1-2, the V gene TRBV5-1, with D maybe TRBD1 (6 bases). The CDR3 totals 13 residues. Deletions cut 4 bases from V and 4 bases from J, with 11 bases between. The germline V gene encodes CDR1 SGHRS and CDR2 YFSETQ.

The chain recombines TRBV23-1 with TRBJ2-7, with a tentative D call TRBD1 (6 bases). TRBV23-1 is reported as an ORF; its role is uncertain. Trimming removed 3 bases at V and 6 bases at J, with 24 bases between. This CDR3 has 17 amino acids. The CDR3: CASSHHKLTGASLEQYF. Here the CDR3 DNA reads TGCGCCAGCAGTCACCACAAATTGACAGGAGCCTCACTCGAGCAGTACTTC.

V usage is TRBV18 and J usage is TRBJ1-1; 11 positions match TRBD1. Trimming cost V 4 bases and J 1 base; bases outside gene matches: 2. The CDR3 runs to 15 residues. The germline gives CDR1 KGHSH, CDR2 LQKENI. The CDR3 region has the DNA TGTGCCAGCTCACGGACAGGGGGCAGGAACACTGAAGCTTTCTTT. Translating gives CASSRTGGRNTEAFF.

V gene TRBV6-5 combines with J gene TRBJ2-3; TRBD1 matches at 8 bases. This CDR3 comprises 16 residues. Germline V gene sequence: CDR1 MNHEY, CDR2 SVGAGI. The trim removed 5 bases at V and 2 bases at J, leaving 9 bases unmatched. CDR3 region: CASSTSGGSYTDTQYF. The DNA for the CDR3 is TGTGCCAGCAGTACGTCAGGGGGCAGCTACACAGATACGCAGTATTTT.

The chain joins TRBV27 to TRBJ1-3; D gene unclear. The CDR3 sequence is 13 residues long. Per the germline V gene, CDR1 is MNHEY and CDR2 is SMNVEV (reference sequence). V dropped 6 bases and J dropped 4 bases, with 10 bases sitting between them. CDR3 amino acids: CASRLSSGNTIYF. In nucleotides, the CDR3 is TGTGCCAGCAGACTATCATCCGGAAACACCATATATTTT.

The genes are TRBV29-1 and TRBJ1-5, with 8 nucleotides matching TRBD1. CDR3 length: 13 amino acids. With V trimmed by 5 bases and J by 5 bases, 5 bases remained unmatched. Germline V CDR1 and CDR2: SQVTM, ANQGSEA. The CDR3 sequence: CSVLTGEYQPQHF. The CDR3 nucleotides are TGCAGCGTTCTGACAGGGGAGTATCAGCCCCAGCATTTT.

This clonotype was counted only a few times. This chain links TRBV24-1 with TRBJ2-3, with 7 bases lining up with TRBD2. This CDR3 contains 14 residues. The germline gives CDR1 KGHDR, CDR2 SFDVKD. V shed 5 bases, J shed 4 bases, and the junction held 5 bases outside the gene matches. Here the CDR3 reads CATSAGGEADTQYF. The CDR3 region has the DNA TGTGCCACCAGTGCGGGGGGAGAGGCAGATACGCAGTATTTT.

The chain combines TRBV5-1 with TRBJ2-2; D unclear. There are 14 residues in the CDR3. Germline V CDR1 and CDR2: SGHRS, YFSETQ. V was pared by 10 bases and J by 5 bases, with 18 bases between. CDR3 bases: TGCGCCTTACCGCGTTCCGCCCTAACCGGGGAGCTGTTTTTT. Amino acid sequence: CALPRSALTGELFF.

This chain joins TRBV4-3 and TRBJ2-4, with D possibly called TRBD1 or TRBD2 (6 bases each). CDR1 and CDR2 from the germline V gene are LGHNA and YSLEER. With 1 base removed from V and 2 bases from J, the gap between germline ends came to 12 bases. The CDR3 length is 16 residues. CDR3 nucleotides: TGCGCCAGCAGCCAAGTAGGGGGGCTTTCCAAAAACATTCAGTACTTC. It encodes CASSQVGGLSKNIQYF.

This clonotype was detected only a few times. The rearrangement links TRBV5-1 to TRBJ2-3, with 12 bases lining up with TRBD2. With V trimmed by 0 bases and J by 4 bases, 6 bases remained unmatched. The CDR3 is 17 residues long. Germline CDR1 and CDR2: SGHRS and YFSETQ. CDR3 loop: CASSLEASGGVPDTQYF. The CDR3, as DNA: TGCGCCAGCAGCTTGGAGGCTAGCGGGGGGGTGCCAGATACGCAGTATTTT.

This clonotype was seen a handful of times. V and J are TRBV11-2 and TRBJ2-7, with 7 bases matching TRBD2. This CDR3 contains 13 residues. Germline CDR1 SGHAT, CDR2 FQNNGV. V gave up 10 bases and J gave up 1 base; unmatched junction bases: 7. The CDR3 reads CATSSGLSYEQYF. The CDR3 DNA reads TGTGCCACCAGTAGCGGGTTGTCCTACGAGCAGTACTTC.

The chain recombines TRBV7-8 with TRBJ2-7; 8 bases line up with TRBD2. The germline gives CDR1 SGHVS, CDR2 FQNEAQ. After removal of 5 bases from V and 4 bases from J, the junction contained 10 bases not matched to a gene. CDR3 length: 15 residues. The CDR3 reads CASSPRVAGRYEQYV. The CDR3 nucleotides are TGTGCCAGCAGCCCCCGGGTAGCGGGGCGGTACGAGCAGTACGTC.

This clonotype has more than one count but fewer than ten. CDR3 sequence: CASSPLAGAPQQYF. The CDR3 DNA sequence: TGTGCCAGCAGCCCACTAGCGGGTGCCCCCCAGCAGTACTTC. This chain joins TRBV6-5 and TRBJ2-7; 9 bases agree with TRBD2. The CDR3 is made up of 14 amino acids. Germline V gene sequence: CDR1 MNHEY, CDR2 SVGAGI. The ends lost 6 bases at V and 8 bases at J; junction bases unmatched: 11.

The J gene is TRBJ2-1, the V gene TRBV6-2 or TRBV6-3; D is possibly TRBD1 (5 bases). Germline values: CDR1 MNHEY, CDR2 SVGEGT. V lost 1 base and J 8 bases, leaving 6 bases between the germline ends. The length of the CDR3 is 12 residues. CDR3 nucleotide sequence: TGTGCCAGCAGTTACTTCAGGGATGAGCAGTTCTTC. Translated: CASSYFRDEQFF.

The gene calls are TRBV4-1 and TRBJ2-1; D might be TRBD1 or TRBD2, each matching 5 bases. V shed 1 base and J shed 8 bases, with 9 bases lying between them. The CDR3 spans 13 residues. CDR1 is MGHRA and CDR2 is YSYEKL in the germline V gene. CDR3 coding DNA: TGCGCCAGCAGCCAAGGGGGGATGCATGAGCAGTTCTTC. Protein: CASSQGGMHEQFF.

This clonotype came up a few times. This CDR3 reads CASGSQDRPDGYGYTF. CDR3 nucleotides: TGTGCCAGCGGCTCCCAGGACAGGCCCGACGGGTATGGCTACACCTTC. The rearrangement uses TRBV7-9 and TRBJ1-2; 7 bases line up with TRBD1. This CDR3 is built from 16 residues. Germline V gene lookup returns CDR1 SEHNR and CDR2 FQNEAQ (reference sequence). V gave up 8 bases and J gave up 5 bases; unmatched junction bases: 17.

This clonotype was seen a few times. V gene TRBV6-6 combines with J gene TRBJ1-1; TRBD1 matches at 7 bases. CDR1 and CDR2 from the germline V gene are MNHNY and SVGAGI (reference sequence). The CDR3 loop spans 14 amino acids. The junction had 6 bases not matched to a gene; V was cut back by 5 bases and J by 3 bases. The CDR3 loop reads CASSRAGGYTEAFF. For the CDR3, the DNA is TGTGCCAGCAGTCGGGCAGGGGGATACACTGAAGCTTTCTTT.

There are a few counts of this clonotype. The chain joins TRBV28 to TRBJ2-3; D is unresolved. This CDR3 spans 17 amino acids. V gave up 2 bases and J gave up 6 bases, with 21 bases separating them. Germline V CDR1 and CDR2: MDHEN, SYDVKM. CDR3 nucleotides: TGTGCCAGCAGTTTAGGTTGGACCGCTGGGCCGTTCGATACGCAGTATTTT. Translated, it gives CASSLGWTAGPFDTQYF.

The CDR3 DNA follows: TGTGCCAGCGGTTCGCAACGGGCTGGCACAGATACGCAGTATTTT. It translates to CASGSQRAGTDTQYF. This chain uses TRBV11-2 with TRBJ2-3, with D unresolved. Between the trimmed V and J ends, which lost 8 bases and 1 base, there was a span of 16 bases. The CDR3 is 15 residues long. Germline CDR1 reads SGHAT; CDR2 reads FQNNGV.

This clonotype turned up a few times. The J gene is TRBJ2-1, the V gene TRBV23-1, with 9 bases aligning to TRBD1. TRBV23-1 is sorted into the ORF group, with uncertain function. The V segment lost 9 bases and the J segment 9 bases; nucleotides outside the gene matches: 6. The CDR3 is made up of 12 amino acids. CDR3 loop: CARDRGFVEQFF. The DNA for the CDR3 is TGCGCCAGGGACAGGGGATTTGTTGAGCAGTTCTTC.

J is TRBJ2-5 and V is TRBV5-1; D is tentatively TRBD1 or TRBD2 (6 bases each). V dropped 2 bases and J dropped 5 bases, with 16 bases sitting between them. Germline CDR1 and CDR2: SGHRS and YFSETQ. The CDR3 loop spans 15 amino acids. CDR3 sequence: CASSFTPGAGETQYF. The CDR3 DNA follows: TGCGCCAGCAGCTTCACCCCGGGGGCAGGGGAGACCCAGTACTTC.

This clonotype came up a few times. This rearrangement joins TRBV5-1 to TRBJ2-7, with D perhaps TRBD1 (5 bases). The CDR3 runs to 14 residues. The V gene's germline CDR1 is SGHRS and CDR2 YFSETQ. V was shortened by 2 bases and J by 4 bases, with 13 bases between the two germline ends. The CDR3 DNA is TGCGCCAGCAGCTTCCCAGACAGCCGATACGAGCAGTACTTC. Residues: CASSFPDSRYEQYF. Full variable domain (outside the CDR3, taken from reference TRBV5-1 and TRBJ2-7): KAGVTQTPRYLIKTRGQQVTLSCSPISGHRSVSWYQQTPGQGLQFLFEYFSETQRNKGNFPGRFSGRQFSNSRSEMNVSTLELGDSALYLCASSFPDSRYEQYFGPGTRLTVT.

This clonotype was found a few times. The chain is built from TRBV27 and TRBJ2-7, with 7 bases aligning to TRBD1. The CDR3 length is 15 residues. CDR1 is MNHEY, CDR2 SMNVEV, per germline (reference sequence). The trim removed 6 bases at V and 3 bases at J, leaving 11 bases unmatched. Here the CDR3 DNA reads TGTGCCAGCAGCCCTAGACAGGGACCTTTCTACGAGCAGTACTTC. Protein sequence: CASSPRQGPFYEQYF.

This clonotype showed up just a few times. The chain couples TRBV20-1 to TRBJ2-1, with a weak D call TRBD2 (5 bases). The CDR3 consists of 13 residues. V gave up 1 base and J gave up 6 bases, with 10 bases separating them. Per germline, CDR1 DFQATT and CDR2 SNEGSKA (reference sequence). The CDR3 here is CSARAATTNEQFF. Here the CDR3 DNA reads TGCAGTGCTAGAGCGGCGACTACCAATGAGCAGTTCTTC.

In its sample, this clonotype was seen many times. The chain joins TRBV5-1 to TRBJ2-1; D gene unclear. The CDR3 is 15 amino acids. CDR1 SGHRS and CDR2 YFSETQ come from the germline V gene. Trimming took off 0 bases at V and 4 bases at J, with 11 bases between the two ends. CDR3 loop: CASSLAVLNYNEQFF. CDR3 nucleotide sequence: TGCGCCAGCAGCTTGGCTGTTTTAAATTACAATGAGCAGTTCTTC. Complete variable domain (other parts from reference TRBV5-1 and TRBJ2-1): KAGVTQTPRYLIKTRGQQVTLSCSPISGHRSVSWYQQTPGQGLQFLFEYFSETQRNKGNFPGRFSGRQFSNSRSEMNVSTLELGDSALYLCASSLAVLNYNEQFFGPGTRLTVL.

The V and J genes are TRBV12-3 or TRBV12-4 and TRBJ1-4, with 12 positions matching TRBD1. The CDR3 length is 17 residues. V shed 6 bases and J 5 bases; nucleotides not matched to a gene: 10. The chain's CDR3 is CASRGIGTGGLNEKLFF. The CDR3 DNA follows: TGTGCCAGCAGGGGAATCGGGACAGGGGGCCTGAATGAAAAACTGTTTTTT.